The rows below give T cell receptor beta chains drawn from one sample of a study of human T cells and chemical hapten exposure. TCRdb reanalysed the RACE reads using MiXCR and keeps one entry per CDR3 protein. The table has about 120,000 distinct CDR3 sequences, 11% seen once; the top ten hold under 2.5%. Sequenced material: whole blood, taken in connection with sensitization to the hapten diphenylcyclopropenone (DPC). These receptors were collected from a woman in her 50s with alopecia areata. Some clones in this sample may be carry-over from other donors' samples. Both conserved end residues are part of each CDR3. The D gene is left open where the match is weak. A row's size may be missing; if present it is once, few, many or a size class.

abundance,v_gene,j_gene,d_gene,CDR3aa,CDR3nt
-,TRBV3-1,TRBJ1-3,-,CASSQGWGASSGNTIYF,TGTGCCAGCAGCCAAGGGTGGGGGGCTTCCTCTGGAAACACCATATATTTT
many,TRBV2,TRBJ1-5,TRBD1,CASSSGQGNQPQHF,TGTGCCAGCAGTTCAGGACAGGGTAATCAGCCCCAGCATTTT
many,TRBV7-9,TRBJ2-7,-,CASSLDVSYEQYF,TGTGCCAGCAGCTTAGATGTTTCCTACGAGCAGTACTTC
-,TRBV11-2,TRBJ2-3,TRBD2,CASTQRGPSDTQYF,TGTGCCAGCACCCAGCGGGGGCCTTCAGATACGCAGTATTTT
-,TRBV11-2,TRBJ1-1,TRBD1,CASTGTGGAFF,TGTGCCAGCACCGGGACAGGGGGAGCTTTCTTT
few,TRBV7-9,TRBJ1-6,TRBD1,CASSPDRSSYNSPLHF,TGTGCCAGCAGCCCGGACAGGAGCTCCTATAATTCACCCCTCCACTTT
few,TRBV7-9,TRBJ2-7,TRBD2,CASSPGLAGTEQYF,TGTGCCAGCAGCCCGGGACTAGCGGGAACCGAGCAGTACTTC
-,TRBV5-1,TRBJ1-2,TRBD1,CASSPGDTTGRGYTF,TGCGCCAGCAGCCCAGGTGATACGACAGGGAGAGGCTACACCTTC
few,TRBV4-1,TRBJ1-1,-,CASSQYMGELNTEAFF,TGCGCCAGCAGCCAATATATGGGGGAGTTGAACACTGAAGCTTTCTTT
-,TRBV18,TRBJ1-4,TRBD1,CASSPLIGQGSEKLFF,TGTGCCAGCTCACCACTTATCGGACAGGGGTCTGAAAAACTGTTTTTT
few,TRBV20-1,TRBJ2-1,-,CSAETSRIYNEQFF,TGCAGTGCCGAAACTAGCAGAATCTACAATGAGCAGTTCTTC
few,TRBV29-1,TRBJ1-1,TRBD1,CSVEQGMNTEAFF,TGCAGCGTGGAACAGGGGATGAACACTGAAGCTTTCTTT
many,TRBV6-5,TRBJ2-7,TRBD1,CASSRGQGWQYF,TGTGCCAGCAGCCGAGGACAGGGTTGGCAGTACTTC
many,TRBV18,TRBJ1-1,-,CASSPAEKNTEAFF,TGTGCCAGCTCACCCGCGGAAAAGAACACTGAAGCTTTCTTT
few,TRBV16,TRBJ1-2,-,CASSRGGDDYGYTF,TGTGCCAGCAGCCGAGGGGGGGACGACTATGGCTACACCTTC
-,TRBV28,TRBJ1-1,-,CASSLQVGGGTEAFF,TGTGCCAGCAGCCTCCAGGTGGGGGGGGGCACTGAAGCTTTCTTT
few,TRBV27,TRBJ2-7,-,CASSFRTDIGEQYF,TGTGCCAGCAGTTTTAGGACGGATATAGGGGAGCAGTACTTC
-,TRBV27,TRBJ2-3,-,CASSPQIYYSTDTQYF,TGTGCCAGCAGCCCACAGATTTACTATAGCACAGATACGCAGTATTTT
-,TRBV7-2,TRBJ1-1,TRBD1,CASSFRQGAYTEAFF,TGTGCCAGCAGCTTCCGACAGGGGGCGTACACTGAAGCTTTCTTT
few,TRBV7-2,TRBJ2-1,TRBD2,CASSLVTTGGYEQFF,TGTGCCAGCAGCTTAGTTACTACGGGAGGGTATGAGCAGTTCTTC
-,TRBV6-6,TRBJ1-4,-,CATRDILVATNEKLFF,TGTGCCACCAGAGACATCCTCGTAGCAACTAATGAAAAACTGTTTTTT
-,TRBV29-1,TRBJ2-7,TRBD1,CSGGGTGGGYEQYF,TGCAGCGGTGGCGGGACAGGGGGCGGGTACGAGCAGTACTTC
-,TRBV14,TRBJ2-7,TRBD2,CASSQTGLAGGYEQYF,TGTGCCAGCAGCCAAACTGGACTAGCGGGAGGTTACGAGCAGTACTTC
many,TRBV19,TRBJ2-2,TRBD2,CASTPRLAGNTGELFF,TGTGCCAGTACCCCTCGGCTAGCGGGGAACACCGGGGAGCTGTTTTTT
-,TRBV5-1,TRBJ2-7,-,CASSFNWGTGEQYF,TGCGCCAGCAGCTTCAATTGGGGTACGGGCGAGCAGTACTTC
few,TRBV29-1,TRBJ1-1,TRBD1,CSVEGQMNTEAFF,TGCAGCGTTGAGGGACAGATGAACACTGAAGCTTTCTTT
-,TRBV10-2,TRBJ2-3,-,CASSGNTDTQYF,TGCGCCAGCAGCGGTAACACAGATACGCAGTATTTT
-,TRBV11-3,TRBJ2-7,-,CASSLDYSSYEQYF,TGTGCCAGCAGCTTAGATTACAGTTCCTACGAGCAGTACTTC
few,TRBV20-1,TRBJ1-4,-,CSALTPQTNEKLFF,TGCAGTGCCCTCACGCCACAGACTAATGAAAAACTGTTTTTT
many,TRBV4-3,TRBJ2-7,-,CASSQILGTSYEQYF,TGCGCCAGCAGCCAGATCCTCGGGACCTCCTACGAGCAGTACTTC
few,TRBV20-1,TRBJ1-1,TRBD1,CSVRKQGAPVEAFF,TGCAGTGTTAGAAAACAGGGGGCCCCGGTTGAAGCTTTCTTT
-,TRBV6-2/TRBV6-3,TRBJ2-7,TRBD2,CASNPSGTHEQYF,TGTGCCAGCAATCCTAGCGGGACCCACGAGCAGTACTTC
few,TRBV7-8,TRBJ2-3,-,CASSLRVLSTDTQYF,TGTGCCAGCAGCTTAAGGGTCCTCAGCACAGATACGCAGTATTTT
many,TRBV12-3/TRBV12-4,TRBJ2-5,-,CASSFLETQYF,TGTGCCAGCAGTTTTCTGGAGACCCAGTACTTC
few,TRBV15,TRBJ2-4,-,CATSRYTEAAKNIQYF,TGTGCCACCAGCAGATATACGGAAGCAGCCAAAAACATTCAGTACTTC
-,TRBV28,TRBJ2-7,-,CASSLPLYRDSYEQYF,TGTGCCAGCAGTTTACCCTTATACAGGGACTCCTACGAGCAGTACTTC
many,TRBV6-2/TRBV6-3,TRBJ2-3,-,CASSRLADTQYF,TGTGCCAGCAGTCGATTGGCAGATACGCAGTATTTT
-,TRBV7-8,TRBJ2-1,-,CASSPGGLNEQFF,TGTGCCAGCAGCCCAGGAGGTCTAAATGAGCAGTTCTTC
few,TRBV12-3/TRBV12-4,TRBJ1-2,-,CASSLTYGFSRDDGYTF,TGTGCCAGCAGTTTGACTTACGGGTTCTCCAGGGATGATGGCTACACCTTC
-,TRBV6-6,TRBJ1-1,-,CASRRDTGNTEAFF,TGTGCCAGCCGAAGGGACACAGGGAACACTGAAGCTTTCTTT
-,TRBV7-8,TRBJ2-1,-,CASSLRGEEGEQFF,TGTGCCAGCAGCTTAAGAGGGGAGGAAGGTGAGCAGTTCTTC
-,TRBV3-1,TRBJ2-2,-,CASSQGLQGRGGELFF,TGTGCCAGCAGCCAAGGTCTACAGGGGAGGGGCGGGGAGCTGTTTTTT
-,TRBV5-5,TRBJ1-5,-,CASSLEGWQPQHF,TGTGCCAGCAGCTTGGAAGGGTGGCAGCCCCAGCATTTT
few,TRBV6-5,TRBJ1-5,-,CASSYSTSDQPQHF,TGTGCCAGCAGTTACTCGACATCCGACCAGCCCCAGCATTTT
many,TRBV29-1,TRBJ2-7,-,CSVGRDYEQYF,TGCAGCGTTGGCAGGGATTACGAGCAGTACTTC
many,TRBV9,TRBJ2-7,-,CASSVAEVSYEQYF,TGTGCCAGCAGCGTAGCGGAGGTCTCCTACGAGCAGTACTTC
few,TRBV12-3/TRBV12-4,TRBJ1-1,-,CASRPYQELEAFF,TGTGCCAGCAGGCCCTACCAGGAACTTGAAGCTTTCTTT
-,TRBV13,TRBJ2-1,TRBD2,CASSLRTSGGGGEQFF,TGTGCCAGCAGCCTTCGGACTAGCGGAGGGGGAGGTGAGCAGTTCTTC
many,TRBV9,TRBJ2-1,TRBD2,CASSARTSGANEQFF,TGTGCCAGCAGCGCGCGGACTAGCGGGGCTAATGAGCAGTTCTTC
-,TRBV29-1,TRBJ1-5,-,CSVVGASNQPQHF,TGCAGCGTTGTAGGGGCGAGCAATCAGCCCCAGCATTTT
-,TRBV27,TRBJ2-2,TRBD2,CASSLSTLAVASGTGELFF,TGTGCCAGCAGTTTATCGACCCTGGCGGTAGCTAGCGGGACCGGGGAGCTGTTTTTT
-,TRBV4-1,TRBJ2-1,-,CASSQGATADNEQFF,TGCGCCAGCAGCCAAGGCGCCACTGCCGACAATGAGCAGTTCTTC
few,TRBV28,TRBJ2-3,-,CASCGARGETTDTQYF,TGTGCCAGCTGCGGGGCGAGGGGGGAGACCACAGATACGCAGTATTTT
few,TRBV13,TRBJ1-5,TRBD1,CASSQGVNDQPQHF,TGTGCCAGCAGTCAGGGGGTTAATGATCAGCCCCAGCATTTT
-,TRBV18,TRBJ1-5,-,CASSPGRESNQPQHF,TGTGCCAGCTCCCCCGGACGGGAAAGCAATCAGCCCCAGCATTTT
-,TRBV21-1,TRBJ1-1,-,CASNGFSLNTEAFF,TGTGCCAGCAACGGCTTTTCGCTGAACACTGAAGCTTTCTTT
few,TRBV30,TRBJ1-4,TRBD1,CAWSPGGAREKLFF,TGTGCCTGGAGTCCAGGGGGCGCGCGCGAAAAACTGTTTTTT